A selection of T cell receptor beta chains follows, all from one sample in a study of graft-versus-host responses after intestinal transplantation. No antigen is known for these receptors. Repertoires were generated with immunoSEQ multiplex PCR, while TCRdb's copy carries only in-frame clones and drops some. Seen here are tens of thousands of clones, around 83% observed once, and the top ten hold roughly 17%. Specimen: unstimulated CD8+ T cells sorted from spleen or lymph node cells, collected before intestinal transplant. These receptors were obtained from a human donor who received an intestinal transplant. CDR3s include the opening cysteine and the closing phenylalanine or tryptophan. The D gene is left open where the match is weak.

V gene: TRBV13; D gene: TRBD1; CDR3 protein: CASSSTAGDSVTEAFF
V gene: TRBV30; D gene: TRBD1; CDR3 protein: CAWSEGQGALEPQHF
V gene: TRBV7-9; D gene: .; CDR3 protein: CASSLQNTEAFF
V gene: TRBV27; D gene: TRBD1; CDR3 protein: CASRIQGAGNEQFF
V gene: TRBV10-1; D gene: TRBD2; CDR3 protein: CASSGTSGTDTQYF
V gene: TRBV6-5; D gene: .; CDR3 protein: CASSYTVSYEQYF
V gene: TRBV7-2; D gene: TRBD1; CDR3 protein: CASSSSDRVYGYTF
V gene: TRBV4-1; D gene: .; CDR3 protein: CASSLSDGAYEQYF
V gene: TRBV7-6; D gene: .; CDR3 protein: CASRQERDPENQPQHF
V gene: TRBV5-4; D gene: TRBD2; CDR3 protein: CASSAAPGTSGRAPYEQYF
V gene: TRBV27; D gene: TRBD1; CDR3 protein: CASSLSSGQKSYEQYF
V gene: TRBV27; D gene: .; CDR3 protein: CASSLSGHSYEQYF
V gene: TRBV7-9; D gene: TRBD2; CDR3 protein: CASSLLAGDTGELFF
V gene: TRBV11-3; D gene: TRBD1; CDR3 protein: CASSPDGGGRGNTEAFF
V gene: TRBV28; D gene: .; CDR3 protein: CASSLGPIDSDQPQHF
V gene: TRBV4-1; D gene: TRBD1; CDR3 protein: CASSQDRGWTDTQYF
V gene: TRBV11-2; D gene: TRBD1; CDR3 protein: CASSTGTGTGELFF
V gene: TRBV27; D gene: .; CDR3 protein: CASSFGPSASYEQYF
V gene: TRBV27; D gene: .; CDR3 protein: CASTAVGGTDTQYF
V gene: TRBV13; D gene: .; CDR3 protein: CASSQPIRGGDTQYF
V gene: TRBV10-2; D gene: TRBD2; CDR3 protein: CASRIYSGGRTGELFF
V gene: TRBV6-5; D gene: .; CDR3 protein: CASSPGISYEQYF
V gene: TRBV5-4; D gene: .; CDR3 protein: CASSLARDATNTGELFF
V gene: TRBV11-2; D gene: .; CDR3 protein: CASSPPLWEAFF
V gene: TRBV6-5; D gene: .; CDR3 protein: CASSLPNSPLHF
V gene: TRBV7-9; D gene: .; CDR3 protein: CASSLATLYEQYF
V gene: TRBV2; D gene: .; CDR3 protein: CASSELGNQPQHF
V gene: TRBV28; D gene: .; CDR3 protein: CASRRPGRLNTEAFF
V gene: TRBV10-3; D gene: .; CDR3 protein: CAISESSVYEQYF
V gene: TRBV10-2; D gene: TRBD2; CDR3 protein: CASSVLAGYYEQYF
V gene: TRBV6-5; D gene: TRBD2; CDR3 protein: CASSYTGGQETQYF
V gene: TRBV19; D gene: .; CDR3 protein: CASSMGLLQETQYF
V gene: TRBV9; D gene: .; CDR3 protein: CASSVMSGAGELFF
V gene: TRBV6-5; D gene: .; CDR3 protein: CASITLSGYTDTQYF
V gene: TRBV6-5; D gene: TRBD1; CDR3 protein: CASSYSMQGAGEQYF
V gene: TRBV5-1; D gene: .; CDR3 protein: CASSPFGFLVHRDYGYTF
V gene: TRBV4-1; D gene: TRBD2; CDR3 protein: CASSQDGGFGTSGRRWADTQYF
V gene: TRBV4-1; D gene: .; CDR3 protein: CASSQVERALNTEAFF
V gene: TRBV7-9; D gene: TRBD2; CDR3 protein: CASSWTSGMVDEQFF
V gene: TRBV7-9; D gene: .; CDR3 protein: CASSLEGLQYEQYF
V gene: TRBV6-1; D gene: TRBD1; CDR3 protein: CASSSTGALSPLHF
V gene: TRBV25-1; D gene: TRBD2; CDR3 protein: CASSEGLAGPPAEQFF
V gene: TRBV11-2; D gene: TRBD1; CDR3 protein: CASSWQGAIDEQFF
V gene: TRBV7-7; D gene: .; CDR3 protein: CASSSTNPQSGELFF
V gene: TRBV30; D gene: .; CDR3 protein: CAWSVGANTEAFF
V gene: TRBV15; D gene: .; CDR3 protein: CATSRTGRVGSSTDTQYF
V gene: TRBV15; D gene: TRBD2; CDR3 protein: CATSRASGLAGYEQFF
V gene: TRBV7-9; D gene: .; CDR3 protein: CASSLMEETQYF
V gene: TRBV6-5; D gene: .; CDR3 protein: CASSYSPSPDTQYF
V gene: TRBV4-2; D gene: TRBD2; CDR3 protein: CASSQEEGGGAHTQYF
V gene: TRBV6-5; D gene: TRBD1; CDR3 protein: CASSYRQGKAYEQYF
V gene: TRBV5-4; D gene: TRBD1; CDR3 protein: CASSLVRDRVVNEQFF
V gene: TRBV5-6; D gene: .; CDR3 protein: CASSLGDLGPNEKLFF
V gene: TRBV20-1; D gene: .; CDR3 protein: CSARDPPSSLF
V gene: TRBV6-6; D gene: .; CDR3 protein: CASSSGLANTEAFF
V gene: TRBV28; D gene: TRBD1; CDR3 protein: CASSYAGQGSGANVLTF
V gene: TRBV9; D gene: TRBD2; CDR3 protein: CASSEGLAGGRSYNEQFF
V gene: TRBV10-1; D gene: .; CDR3 protein: CASSGAGTLNEQYF
V gene: TRBV4-1; D gene: TRBD1; CDR3 protein: CASSFRQGNEQFF